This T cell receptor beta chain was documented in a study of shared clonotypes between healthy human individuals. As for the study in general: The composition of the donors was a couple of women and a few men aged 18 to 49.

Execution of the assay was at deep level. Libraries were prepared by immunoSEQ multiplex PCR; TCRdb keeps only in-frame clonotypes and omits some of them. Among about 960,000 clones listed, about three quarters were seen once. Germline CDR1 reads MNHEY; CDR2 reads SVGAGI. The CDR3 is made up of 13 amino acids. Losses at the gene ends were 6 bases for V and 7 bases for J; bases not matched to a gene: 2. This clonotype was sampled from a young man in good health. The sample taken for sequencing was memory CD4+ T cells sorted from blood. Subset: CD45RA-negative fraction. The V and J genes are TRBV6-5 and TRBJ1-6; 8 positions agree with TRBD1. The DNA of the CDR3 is TGTGCCAGCAGAAGACAGGGGAATTCACCCCTCCACTTT. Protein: CASRRQGNSPLHF.